Listed below are T cell receptor beta chains from one sample, sequenced in a study of blood T cell repertoires in COVID-19. Assay used: immunoSEQ multiplex PCR; TCRdb lists only in-frame clones, some missing. The sample yields roughly 50,000 clones, around 90% seen once. The material sequenced was peripheral blood. The receptor source for this set is a man older than 75 with acute or convalescent COVID-19. Both conserved end residues are part of each CDR3. The D gene is left open where the match is weak. The listing skips clone size in some rows; elsewhere it reads once, few, many or a size class.

-	TRBJ2-5	TRBV5-5	-	CASSVGQQETQYF	TGTGCCAGCAGCGTTGGACAGCAAGAGACCCAGTACTTC
-	TRBJ2-7	TRBV19	-	CASSIGTLPTYEQYF	TGTGCCAGTAGTATAGGGACACTTCCCACCTACGAGCAGTACTTC
-	TRBJ2-7	TRBV3-1/TRBV3-2	TRBD1	CASSPRTGYEQYF	TGTGCCAGCAGCCCGAGGACAGGGTACGAGCAGTACTTC
-	TRBJ2-7	TRBV11-1	TRBD1	CASSSPRTGSYEQYF	TGTGCCAGCAGCTCCCCCCGGACAGGTTCCTACGAGCAGTACTTC
medium-sized	TRBJ2-4	TRBV19	TRBD1	CASSSWGPRQGYVAKNIQYF	TGTGCCAGTAGTAGTTGGGGCCCGAGACAGGGGTATGTAGCCAAAAACATTCAGTACTTC
-	TRBJ2-1	TRBV7-9	TRBD2	CASSDERETYNEQFF	TGTGCCAGCAGCGACGAGCGGGAGACCTACAATGAGCAGTTCTTC
-	TRBJ2-2	TRBV7-7	TRBD1	CASSRQGSGELFF	TGTGCCAGCAGTCGACAGGGGTCCGGGGAGCTGTTTTTT
-	TRBJ2-2	TRBV19	-	CASSIGWGAGELFF	TGTGCCAGTAGTATAGGCTGGGGGGCCGGGGAGCTGTTTTTT
-	TRBJ1-1	TRBV19	TRBD1	CASSPDRGAAFF	TGTGCCAGTAGTCCTGACAGGGGAGCAGCTTTCTTT
once	TRBJ2-1	TRBV6-4	TRBD2	CASSALAGGGLTEQFF	TGTGCCAGCAGTGCCCTCGCGGGGGGGGGACTAACTGAGCAGTTCTTC
few	TRBJ2-3	TRBV24-1	-	CATSGRADTQYF	TGTGCCACCAGTGGCAGGGCGGATACGCAGTATTTT
few	TRBJ2-3	TRBV4-2	-	CASSQAEGVDDTQYF	TGTGCCAGCAGCCAAGCTGAGGGGGTTGACGATACGCAGTATTTT
once	TRBJ1-4	TRBV9	TRBD1	CASSVAGAGGGKLFF	TGTGCCAGCAGCGTAGCTGGGGCAGGGGGCGGAAAACTGTTTTTT
-	TRBJ1-6	TRBV18	-	CASSPGQGYNSPLHF	TGTGCCAGCTCACCTGGGCAGGGGTATAATTCACCCCTCCACTTT
-	TRBJ2-1	TRBV19	TRBD2	CASSPIQRGVYNEQFF	TGTGCCAGTAGTCCAATCCAGCGGGGCGTTTACAATGAGCAGTTCTTC
-	TRBJ1-6	TRBV30	-	CAWTSRGGRVGSPLHF	TGTGCCTGGACCTCGAGGGGGGGCCGAGTGGGGTCACCCCTCCACTTT
-	TRBJ1-5	TRBV28	-	CASSSPGDQPQHF	TGTGCCAGCAGTTCCCCCGGAGATCAGCCCCAGCATTTT
-	TRBJ1-1	TRBV3-1/TRBV3-2	-	CASSQPRENTEAFF	TGTGCCAGCAGCCAACCCAGGGAGAACACTGAAGCTTTCTTT
once	TRBJ2-1	TRBV2	-	CASSYNNEQFF	TGTGCCAGCAGTTATAACAATGAGCAGTTCTTC
-	TRBJ1-1	TRBV27	-	CASSPHYGTRSRVPEAFF	TGTGCCAGCAGCCCCCATTACGGGACACGCTCAAGGGTTCCTGAAGCTTTCTTT
-	TRBJ1-2	TRBV3-1/TRBV3-2	TRBD1	CASSLGQGAGGYTF	TGTGCCAGCAGCCTGGGACAGGGGGCTGGCGGCTACACCTTC
-	TRBJ1-1	TRBV7-2	TRBD1	CASSFDGTGDTEAFF	TGTGCCAGCAGCTTCGACGGGACAGGGGACACTGAAGCTTTCTTT
-	TRBJ2-3	TRBV3-1/TRBV3-2	TRBD2	CASSSPGERGLTDTQYF	TGTGCCAGCAGCTCCCCAGGCGAGCGGGGGCTCACAGATACGCAGTATTTT
once	TRBJ1-2	TRBV9	-	CASSVGQRYGYTF	TGTGCCAGCAGCGTAGGGCAGAGGTATGGCTACACCTTC
-	TRBJ1-6	TRBV6-5	TRBD1	CASSLQGGDSPLHF	TGTGCCAGCAGTCTACAGGGGGGGGATTCACCCCTCCACTTT
-	TRBJ2-7	TRBV6-5	-	CASRRGEGSYEQYF	TGTGCCAGCAGACGGGGAGAGGGCTCCTACGAGCAGTACTTC
-	TRBJ1-2	TRBV7-9	TRBD1	CASSLAGQALYGYTF	TGTGCCAGCAGCTTAGCGGGACAGGCCCTCTATGGCTACACCTTC
-	TRBJ2-6	TRBV6-4	-	CASSDLYSSGANVLTF	TGTGCCAGCAGTGATTTGTATAGCTCTGGGGCCAACGTCCTGACTTTC
-	TRBJ1-2	TRBV29-1	-	CSVLGDSLYGYTF	TGCAGCGTTCTAGGTGACAGCCTCTATGGCTACACCTTC
-	TRBJ2-1	TRBV4-1	-	CASSLIGTLANNEQFF	TGCGCCAGCAGCCTGATCGGGACTTTGGCCAACAATGAGCAGTTCTTC
-	TRBJ1-2	TRBV4-1	-	CASSQEVPARQVPYGYTF	TGCGCCAGCAGCCAAGAAGTCCCCGCTCGACAGGTCCCTTATGGCTACACCTTC
-	TRBJ1-6	TRBV11-2	-	CASSRTGRENSPLHF	TGTGCCAGCAGTCGAACCGGACGGGAGAATTCACCCCTCCACTTT
-	TRBJ2-1	TRBV19	TRBD1	CASTYRGGANEQFF	TGTGCCAGTACCTACAGGGGTGGTGCCAATGAGCAGTTCTTC
few	TRBJ2-5	TRBV14	TRBD2	CASSPLAGGLQETQYF	TGTGCCAGCAGCCCCCTAGCGGGGGGGCTCCAAGAGACCCAGTACTTC
-	TRBJ1-5	TRBV27	TRBD1	CASRPRGADYSNQPQHF	TGTGCCAGCAGACCCAGGGGGGCGGATTATAGCAATCAGCCCCAGCATTTT
-	TRBJ2-1	TRBV5-1	TRBD1	CASSSFPGTGANEQFF	TGCGCCAGCAGCAGCTTCCCCGGGACAGGAGCGAATGAGCAGTTCTTC
-	TRBJ2-3	TRBV5-4	-	CASSLDRDWRTDTQYF	TGTGCCAGCAGCTTAGACAGGGACTGGCGCACAGATACGCAGTATTTT
-	TRBJ1-2	TRBV30	TRBD1	CAWSVGQYYGYTF	TGTGCCTGGAGTGTGGGACAGTACTATGGCTACACCTTC
-	TRBJ1-5	TRBV2	-	CASSEAAGLQPQHF	TGTGCCAGCAGTGAAGCGGCAGGGCTTCAGCCCCAGCATTTT
-	TRBJ1-3	TRBV5-4	TRBD1	CASSFGTGEGNTIYF	TGTGCCAGCAGTTTCGGGACAGGGGAAGGAAACACCATATATTTT
-	TRBJ2-3	TRBV7-6	-	CASSLGPGGQLSQYF	TGTGCCAGCAGCTTAGGTCCGGGGGGCCAGCTGTCGCAGTATTTT
-	TRBJ1-5	TRBV2	-	CASSSQGGEDQPQHF	TGTGCCAGCAGTTCCCAAGGGGGGGAGGATCAGCCCCAGCATTTT
-	TRBJ1-3	TRBV6-5	-	CATQAVSGNTIYF	TGTGCCACACAGGCGGTCTCTGGAAACACCATATATTTT
few	TRBJ2-2	TRBV3-1/TRBV3-2	-	CASSPLTGGELFF	TGTGCCAGCAGCCCCCTCACCGGCGGGGAGCTGTTTTTT
-	TRBJ1-1	TRBV5-1	-	CASRTALRDTEAFF	TGCGCCAGCAGGACAGCTCTTAGGGACACTGAAGCTTTCTTT
-	TRBJ2-3	TRBV19	TRBD2	CASKSRGGTDTQYF	TGTGCCAGTAAATCGCGGGGGGGCACAGATACGCAGTATTTT
-	TRBJ2-7	TRBV6-5	TRBD1	CASRRQGVNEQYF	TGTGCCAGCAGGCGACAGGGAGTCAACGAGCAGTACTTC
-	TRBJ1-2	TRBV7-9	-	CASSLTGINYGYTF	TGTGCCAGCAGCTTAACAGGGATTAACTATGGCTACACCTTC
-	TRBJ1-1	TRBV14	-	CASSQVVSTGEAFF	TGTGCCAGCAGCCAAGTAGTATCGACAGGTGAAGCTTTCTTT
-	TRBJ1-4	TRBV3-1/TRBV3-2	-	CASSPTGSNEKLFF	TGTGCCAGCAGCCCGACAGGATCTAATGAAAAACTGTTTTTT
-	TRBJ1-5	TRBV6-5	-	CASNSRQGNQPQHF	TGTGCCAGCAATAGTCGGCAGGGGAATCAGCCCCAGCATTTT
once	TRBJ1-1	TRBV9	-	CASSRFGANTEAFF	TGTGCCAGCAGCCGCTTCGGTGCGAACACTGAAGCTTTCTTT
-	TRBJ2-3	TRBV11-2	TRBD2	CASSSPGLTYGGQYF	TGTGCCAGCAGCTCGCCGGGACTAACATACGGGGGGCAGTATTTT
-	TRBJ2-5	TRBV2	-	CASSGGGQETQYF	TGTGCCAGCAGTGGGGGCGGCCAAGAGACCCAGTACTTC
-	TRBJ2-7	TRBV18	-	CASSPSGMTGEQYF	TGTGCCAGCTCACCCTCCGGGATGACGGGCGAGCAGTACTTC
-	TRBJ2-2	TRBV7-3	TRBD1	CASSVQGFGGELFF	TGTGCCAGCAGCGTACAGGGGTTCGGCGGGGAGCTGTTTTTT
-	TRBJ1-2	TRBV28	-	CASSPDARGGYTF	TGTGCCAGCAGCCCAGACGCACGGGGTGGCTACACCTTC
-	TRBJ2-7	TRBV19	-	CATKSLTSYEQYF	TGTGCCACCAAATCCCTCACATCCTACGAGCAGTACTTC
once	TRBJ1-6	TRBV29-1	-	CSVGGHGDSPLHF	TGCAGCGTTGGAGGCCATGGAGATTCACCCCTCCACTTT
-	TRBJ2-5	TRBV7-9	-	CASSLAGVAETQYF	TGTGCCAGCAGCTTAGCAGGGGTTGCCGAGACCCAGTACTTC